Presented here are 22 T cell receptor beta chains from one specimen sequenced in a study of T cells in Graves' hyperthyroidism and ophthalmopathy. Amplification targeted TCR beta CDR3 regions from RNA transcripts. When the TCR CDR3 underwent first-round RT-PCR, the HTBI primer set was used. Via MiXCR, TCRdb re-called the multiplex PCR reads, giving one row per CDR3 protein. Of hundreds of thousands of distinct CDR3 sequences listed, about 20% are singletons. The specimen sequenced was blood. Every receptor here comes from a man between 25 and 39 years old with Graves' ophthalmopathy.

This chain uses TRBV5-6 with TRBJ2-7; 7 bases are a match to TRBD2. The CDR3 is 16 amino acids. V was pared by 2 bases and J by 6 bases, with 14 bases of the junction left unmatched. CDR1 is SGHDT and CDR2 is YYEEEE in the germline V gene. CDR3 in DNA: TGTGCCAGCAGCTTACTTTTGTCCGGGAGGACCGCCGAGCAGTACTTC. Translating it yields CASSLLLSGRTAEQYF.

The chain employs TRBV20-1 and TRBJ2-1, with a tentative D call TRBD2 (6 bases). In germline, CDR1 is DFQATT, CDR2 SNEGSKA (reference sequence). Deletions cut 3 bases from V and 4 bases from J, with 10 bases between. The CDR3 covers 13 residues. DNA for the CDR3: TGCAGTGCTAGGGGTAGCGGATACAATGAGCAGTTCTTC. Protein: CSARGSGYNEQFF.

This clonotype was detected a few times. V gene TRBV7-6 combines with J gene TRBJ2-1, with 7 positions matching TRBD2. Germline trimming cut 1 base from V and 6 bases from J; bases unmatched to any gene: 6. CDR3 length: 15 residues. Per the germline V gene, CDR1 is SGHVS and CDR2 is FNYEAQ. The CDR3 sequence: CASSLDWGRGNEQFF. CDR3 coding DNA: TGTGCCAGCAGCTTAGATTGGGGGAGGGGCAATGAGCAGTTCTTC. Combining the CDR3 with reference TRBV7-6 and TRBJ2-1 gives the whole variable domain GAGVSQSPRYKVTKRGQDVALRCDPISGHVSLYWYRQALGQGPEFLTYFNYEAQQDKSGLPNDRFSAERPEGSISTLTIQRTEQRDSAMYRCASSLDWGRGNEQFFGPGTRLTVL.

This chain joins TRBV20-1 and TRBJ2-5; D call uncertain. The CDR3 extends over 11 amino acids. Germline V CDR1 and CDR2: DFQATT, SNEGSKA (reference sequence). V shed 5 bases and J shed 4 bases, with 8 bases lying between them. The CDR3 sequence: CSAPPGETQYF. The CDR3 DNA is TGCAGTGCTCCACCGGGAGAGACCCAGTACTTC.

This clonotype was seen repeatedly, ten times or more. The chain uses TRBV18 and TRBJ2-5; tentatively, D is TRBD2 (6 bases). V was clipped by 3 bases and J by 12 bases, with 11 bases between them. This CDR3 comprises 11 residues. The germline V gene has CDR1 KGHSH and CDR2 LQKENI. Here the CDR3 reads CASSPGLNKYF. The CDR3 bases are TGTGCCAGCTCACCGGGACTCAATAAGTACTTC.

The chain joins TRBV5-1 to TRBJ2-2, with 7 bases matching TRBD1. The CDR3 has 15 residues. With 4 bases clipped from V and 3 bases from J, the junction kept 6 bases outside the gene matches. Germline V gene lookup returns CDR1 SGHRS and CDR2 YFSETQ. CDR3 sequence: CASSHGDRYTGELFF. CDR3 bases: TGCGCCAGCAGCCACGGGGACAGATACACCGGGGAGCTGTTTTTT.

This sequence joins TRBV7-9 and TRBJ1-6; D is perhaps TRBD1 (6 bases). Trimming cost V 1 base and J 10 bases, with 11 bases left between them. CDR1 is SEHNR and CDR2 is FQNEAQ in the germline V gene (reference sequence). This CDR3 has 14 residues. In DNA form, the CDR3 reads TGTGCCAGCAGCTTAGGAGGACAGAGGTCACCCCTCCACTTT. Translated: CASSLGGQRSPLHF. Filled out from reference TRBV7-9 and TRBJ1-6, the complete variable domain reads DTGVSQNPRHKITKRGQNVTFRCDPISEHNRLYWYRQTLGQGPEFLTYFQNEAQLEKSRLLSDRFSAERPKGSFSTLEIQRTEQGDSAMYLCASSLGGQRSPLHFGNGTRLTVT.

This chain uses TRBV27 with TRBJ2-3; the match to TRBD2 covers 7 bases. Germline trimming cut 7 bases from V and 4 bases from J; bases unmatched to any gene: 8. The CDR3 spans 14 residues. The germline V gene has CDR1 MNHEY and CDR2 SMNVEV (reference sequence). The CDR3 spells CASKPWGGSDTQYF. In DNA, the CDR3 is TGTGCCAGCAAACCGTGGGGGGGGTCAGATACGCAGTATTTT.

As regards this clonotype: Being one base from a much bigger clone, this may be a read error. The chain has TRBV7-2 and TRBJ2-3; tentatively, D is TRBD2 (5 bases). The ends were cut back, 5 bases at V and 5 bases at J, with 17 bases in the middle. Germline values: CDR1 SGHTA, CDR2 FQGNSA. The CDR3 sequence is 15 residues long. This chain's CDR3 is CASSPEISERDTQYF. The CDR3 DNA sequence: TGTGCCAGCAGCCCCGAGATTAGCGAGAGAGATACGCAGTATTTT.

V usage is TRBV12-3 or TRBV12-4 and J usage is TRBJ2-4; 7 bases match TRBD2. This CDR3 is built from 14 residues. The ends lost 3 bases at V and 2 bases at J; junction bases unmatched: 1. The CDR3 DNA sequence: TGTGCCAGCAGTTTGGGAGGGCCCAAAAACATTCAGTACTTC. Translating it yields CASSLGGPKNIQYF.

The gene calls are TRBV30 and TRBJ2-5; a weak D match, TRBD1 (5 bases). V was cut by 0 bases and J by 3 bases, with 11 bases left in between. Germline CDR1 GTSNPN, CDR2 SVGIG (reference sequence). The CDR3 length is 14 residues. Here the CDR3 DNA reads TGTGCCTGGAGTGTCAAGGGGATGGAAGAGACCCAGTACTTC. It specifies CAWSVKGMEETQYF. Supplemented by reference TRBV30 and TRBJ2-5, the full variable domain reads SQTIHQWPATLVQPVGSPLSLECTVEGTSNPNLYWYRQAAGRGLQLLFYSVGIGQISSEVPQNLSASRPQDRQFILSSKKLLLSDSGFYLCAWSVKGMEETQYFGPGTRLLVL.

The chain links TRBV7-4 to TRBJ1-3; no clear D. Trimming removed 1 base at V and 0 bases at J, with 4 bases between. CDR1 and CDR2 (germline): SGHVT, SQSDAQ. The CDR3 extends over 14 amino acids. The CDR3 sequence is CASSLVNSGNTIYF. The CDR3 coding sequence is TGTGCCAGCAGCTTAGTTAACTCTGGAAACACCATATATTTT.

This clonotype has more than one count but fewer than ten. This chain uses TRBV10-3 with TRBJ2-3; TRBD2 is a possible D gene (5 bases). CDR1 and CDR2 (germline): ENHRY, SYGVKD. This CDR3 contains 15 residues. With 4 bases removed from V and 0 bases from J, the gap between germline ends came to 11 bases. The CDR3 region has the DNA TGTGCCATCAGTGGGTATAGCGACAGCACAGATACGCAGTATTTT. As protein: CAISGYSDSTDTQYF.

The V call is TRBV2, the J call TRBJ2-1; D is undetermined. CDR1 is SNHLY, CDR2 FYNNEI, per germline. Trimming left V 10 bases short and J 0 bases short, with 13 bases between. The CDR3 totals 14 residues. CDR3 residues: CATQKGSSYNEQFF. Here the CDR3 DNA reads TGTGCCACCCAGAAGGGATCCTCCTACAATGAGCAGTTCTTC.

The chain combines TRBV6-1 with TRBJ1-6; D is perhaps TRBD1 (6 bases). Germline loops: CDR1 MNHNS, CDR2 SASEGT. The CDR3 is made up of 16 amino acids. V dropped 5 bases and J dropped 4 bases, with 15 bases sitting between them. CDR3 sequence: CASSPGQRTYNSPLHF. The CDR3 bases are TGTGCCAGCAGTCCCGGACAGCGAACTTATAATTCACCCCTCCACTTT.

The CDR3 loop reads CASSPSHPGAANSPLHF. The CDR3 nucleotides are TGTGCCAGCAGCCCGAGTCACCCAGGGGCCGCAAATTCACCCCTCCACTTT. The gene calls are TRBV27 and TRBJ1-6, with D possibly TRBD1 on 6 matching bases. CDR1 MNHEY and CDR2 SMNVEV come from the germline V gene (reference sequence). V lost 6 bases and J 7 bases, leaving 22 bases between the germline ends. The CDR3 totals 17 residues.

In this sample, this clonotype turned up a few times. The chain uses TRBV19 and TRBJ1-2; tentatively, D is TRBD1 (5 bases). The CDR3 sequence is 13 residues long. The germline V gene has CDR1 LNHDA and CDR2 SQIVND (reference sequence). V lost 4 bases and J lost 8, with 14 bases in between. The CDR3 DNA follows: TGTGCCAGTAGTACCAGGGACCGCAGCGGCTACACCTTC. This codes for CASSTRDRSGYTF.

The CDR3 coding sequence is TGTGCCAGCACCCCCCCGAGCGGGGAGCTGTTTTTT. Translation: CASTPPSGELFF. V gene TRBV13 combines with J gene TRBJ2-2, with D unresolved. CDR3 length: 12 amino acids. CDR1 PRHDT and CDR2 FYEKMQ come from the germline V gene (reference sequence). Trimming took off 7 bases at V and 7 bases at J, with 10 bases between the two ends.

This clonotype appeared a few times. This chain connects TRBV20-1 to TRBJ1-1; maybe TRBD1 (5 bases). V was trimmed by 2 bases and J by 6 bases, leaving 19 bases between them. The CDR3 length is 15 residues. Germline V gene sequence: CDR1 DFQATT, CDR2 SNEGSKA (reference sequence). The CDR3 loop is CSARSGRAGRAEAFF. In DNA, the CDR3 is TGCAGTGCTAGATCAGGGCGGGCAGGAAGGGCTGAAGCTTTCTTT.

This clonotype has a handful of counts. The V gene is TRBV2, the J gene TRBJ2-7; no definite D call. CDR3 length: 15 residues. The ends were cut back, 2 bases at V and 6 bases at J, with 17 bases in the middle. CDR1 is SNHLY and CDR2 is FYNNEI in the germline V gene. The CDR3 DNA reads as TGTGCCAGCAGTGAAATGCCGGACGGTTGGTCCGAGCAGTACTTC. The encoded protein is CASSEMPDGWSEQYF.

The rearrangement links TRBV20-1 to TRBJ2-3; TRBD2 aligns across 14 bases. V trimming: 3 bases; J trimming: 3 bases; junction bases outside the gene matches: 8. The CDR3 contains 17 residues. Germline lookup yields CDR1 DFQATT and CDR2 SNEGSKA (reference sequence). The CDR3 DNA reads TGCAGTGCTAGGGGGACTAGCGGGAGATGGATGACAGATACGCAGTATTTT. As protein: CSARGTSGRWMTDTQYF.

J is TRBJ2-3 and V is TRBV20-1; 7 bases map to TRBD2. From germline, CDR1 is DFQATT and CDR2 SNEGSKA (reference sequence). The CDR3 contains 14 residues. The trim removed 5 bases at V and 3 bases at J, leaving 8 bases unmatched. The CDR3 DNA reads TGCAGTGCTTTGATCGGCGGGGGAACAGATACGCAGTATTTT. It encodes CSALIGGGTDTQYF.